This is a list of T cell receptor beta chains from one sample in a study of Tregs in tolerant kidney transplant recipients. Produced via immunoSEQ multiplex PCR; TCRdb's table is partial and in-frame only. The table lists tens of thousands of clones, roughly 89% of them singletons, with approximately 0.36% in the top ten. The material was CD4+ T cells from blood, obtained before the transplant. All receptors derive from a human donor who received a combined kidney and bone marrow transplant. Each CDR3 is given with its conserved first and last residue. D genes are given only for firm matches. Clone sizes are given selectively: once, few, many, or a class where the clone is expanded.

d_call clone_size j_call v_call cdr3_aa cdr3_nt
TRBD2 NA TRBJ2-3 TRBV29-1 CSVGGVSGRGNTDTQYF TGCAGCGTCGGCGGCGTTAGCGGGAGGGGGAACACAGATACGCAGTATTTT
NA once TRBJ1-1 TRBV6-5 CASSYGGGLNTEAFF TGTGCCAGCAGTTACGGTGGGGGCTTGAACACTGAAGCTTTCTTT
TRBD2 NA TRBJ2-2 TRBV5-1 CASTVFSGTGELFF TGCGCCAGCACCGTTTTTAGCGGGACCGGGGAGCTGTTTTTT
TRBD1 NA TRBJ1-4 TRBV2 CASNTGGSASTTNEKLFF TGTGCCAGCAATACAGGGGGGAGCGCGAGTACAACTAATGAAAAACTGTTTTTT
TRBD1 few TRBJ1-5 TRBV6-1 CASSGQGVNQPQHF TGTGCCAGCTCGGGACAGGGGGTTAACCAGCCCCAGCATTTT
NA NA TRBJ2-7 TRBV11-2 CASSLGLPSSYEQYF TGTGCCAGCAGCCTCGGACTACCTAGCTCCTACGAGCAGTACTTC
TRBD2 NA TRBJ2-7 TRBV11-2 CASSPLGAGSPYEQYF TGTGCCAGCAGCCCACTTGGAGCGGGGAGCCCCTACGAGCAGTACTTC
NA few TRBJ2-7 TRBV5-1 CASSGAQGTRSYEQYF TGCGCCAGCAGCGGAGCACAGGGTACGCGCTCCTACGAGCAGTACTTC
NA NA TRBJ1-4 TRBV30 CAWSNSYNEKLFF TGTGCCTGGAGTAACAGCTATAATGAAAAACTGTTTTTT
TRBD2 NA TRBJ2-3 TRBV10-3 CAISASGAGGSEYTQYF TGTGCCATCAGTGCCTCTGGGGCGGGAGGCAGCGAGTATACGCAGTATTTT
TRBD2 NA TRBJ2-5 TRBV5-1 CASSQGLAGGELTETQYF TGCGCCAGCAGCCAAGGACTAGCGGGAGGAGAGCTGACGGAGACCCAGTACTTC
TRBD1 NA TRBJ1-1 TRBV30 CAWSTQGLTEAFF TGTGCCTGGAGTACACAGGGGCTCACTGAAGCTTTCTTT
NA NA TRBJ2-5 TRBV6-6 CATDMGDQETQYF TGTGCCACCGACATGGGAGATCAAGAGACCCAGTACTTC
NA NA TRBJ2-7 TRBV5-6 CASSYTGTYEQYF TGTGCCAGCAGCTACACAGGGACCTACGAGCAGTACTTC
TRBD1 NA TRBJ1-1 TRBV7-2 CASSLRQGGTEAFF TGTGCCAGCAGCTTACGACAGGGGGGGACTGAAGCTTTCTTT
NA NA TRBJ2-7 TRBV29-1 CSVGRGGEQYF TGCAGCGTTGGTCGAGGCGGCGAGCAGTACTTC
TRBD2 NA TRBJ2-7 TRBV7-9 CASSISGGSSYEQYF TGTGCCAGCAGCATTAGCGGGGGCAGCTCCTACGAGCAGTACTTC
NA NA TRBJ1-3 TRBV6-5 CASSYSLRAGNTIYF TGTGCCAGCAGTTACTCGTTGAGAGCTGGAAACACCATATATTTT
NA NA TRBJ2-5 TRBV11-2 CASSLRSTGVRVYETQYF TGTGCCAGCAGCCTCCGCTCGACGGGGGTGAGGGTCTATGAGACCCAGTACTTC
NA NA TRBJ1-1 TRBV7-3 CASSRGLGVEAFF TGTGCCAGCTCCCGGGGGTTGGGAGTGGAGGCTTTCTTT
NA NA TRBJ1-3 TRBV28 CASSSGGAAVGNTIYF TGTGCCAGCAGTTCTGGGGGGGCCGCTGTTGGAAACACCATATATTTT
NA NA TRBJ2-2 TRBV5-1 CASSLEGGTGELFF TGCGCCAGCAGCTTGGAAGGGGGCACCGGGGAGCTGTTTTTT
NA NA TRBJ2-1 TRBV19 CASSKGGLGYNEQFF TGTGCCAGTAGTAAAGGGGGTCTAGGTTACAATGAGCAGTTCTTC
NA NA TRBJ1-3 TRBV5-4 CASSLGAQLSGNTIYF TGTGCCAGCAGCTTGGGGGCCCAACTCTCTGGAAACACCATATATTTT
TRBD2 NA TRBJ2-7 TRBV5-1 CASSYGTEIAGREQYF TGCGCCAGCAGCTATGGGACGGAGATAGCGGGACGCGAGCAGTACTTC
TRBD1 NA TRBJ1-1 TRBV5-1 CASSSTGTEGTEAFF TGCGCCAGCAGCTCGACCGGGACAGAGGGGACTGAAGCTTTCTTT
TRBD1 NA TRBJ1-1 TRBV2 CASRSDRATEAFF TGTGCCAGCAGATCGGACAGGGCCACTGAAGCTTTCTTT
NA NA TRBJ2-7 TRBV5-1 CASSLGAGESYEQYF TGCGCCAGCAGCCTAGGTGCAGGGGAGTCCTACGAGCAGTACTTC
NA NA TRBJ2-5 TRBV28 CASSLGRQETQYF TGTGCCAGCAGTTTGGGCAGGCAAGAGACCCAGTACTTC
TRBD1 NA TRBJ2-3 TRBV5-1 CASSLRQGRNTNTQYF TGCGCCAGCAGCTTGCGACAGGGAAGAAACACTAATACGCAGTATTTT
TRBD2 NA TRBJ2-1 TRBV7-3 CASSPNSGGFYNEQFF TGTGCCAGCAGCCCGAATAGCGGGGGGTTCTACAATGAGCAGTTCTTC
NA NA TRBJ2-7 TRBV7-2 CASSPSPGLEQYF TGTGCCAGCAGCCCCTCCCCAGGGCTCGAGCAGTACTTC
TRBD1 NA TRBJ2-2 TRBV19 CASSEPGQGGIDTGELFF TGTGCCAGTAGTGAGCCGGGACAGGGTGGGATTGACACCGGGGAGCTGTTTTTT
NA NA TRBJ2-1 TRBV7-3 CASSSDLEAEQFF TGTGCCAGCAGCTCGGACTTGGAGGCCGAGCAGTTCTTC
NA NA TRBJ1-1 TRBV9 CASSVVPDLNTEAFF TGTGCCAGCAGCGTAGTTCCAGACTTGAACACTGAAGCTTTCTTT
TRBD2 NA TRBJ2-1 TRBV7-9 CASTRGEGNEQFF TGTGCCAGCACCCGGGGGGAGGGAAATGAGCAGTTCTTC
TRBD2 NA TRBJ2-3 TRBV18 CASSPSSGADTQYF TGTGCCAGCTCACCTTCTAGCGGCGCAGATACGCAGTATTTT
TRBD1 NA TRBJ2-7 TRBV4-1 CASSQGTGGRSYEQYF TGCGCCAGCAGCCAAGGGACAGGGGGCAGAAGCTACGAGCAGTACTTC
TRBD2 NA TRBJ2-2 TRBV9 CASSVVGLAGGSLNTGELFF TGTGCCAGCAGCGTAGTGGGACTAGCGGGAGGCTCTTTGAACACCGGGGAGCTGTTTTTT
TRBD2 NA TRBJ2-3 TRBV7-3 CASSPGLALSTDTQYF TGTGCCAGCAGCCCCGGACTAGCCCTTAGCACAGATACGCAGTATTTT
NA NA TRBJ2-1 TRBV27 CASNQGAGAYNEQFF TGTGCCAGCAACCAAGGGGCAGGAGCCTACAATGAGCAGTTCTTC
TRBD2 NA TRBJ2-7 TRBV6-5 CASSYSASGGYEQYF TGTGCCAGCAGTTACTCGGCTAGCGGGGGCTACGAGCAGTACTTC
TRBD2 NA TRBJ2-1 TRBV7-2 CASSWGLAGNEQFF TGTGCCAGCAGCTGGGGACTAGCAGGCAATGAGCAGTTCTTC
TRBD2 NA TRBJ2-3 TRBV9 CASSVGLAGGSDTQYF TGTGCCAGCAGCGTAGGTCTAGCGGGAGGGTCAGATACGCAGTATTTT
NA NA TRBJ2-7 TRBV2 CASRAGLYEQYF TGTGCCAGCAGAGCAGGGCTCTACGAGCAGTACTTC
NA NA TRBJ1-4 TRBV5-8 CASSLEVGGEEKLFF TGTGCCAGCAGCTTGGAGGTTGGGGGCGAAGAAAAACTGTTTTTT
NA NA TRBJ2-7 TRBV10-1 CASSDYLDEQYF TGCGCCAGCAGTGACTACCTCGACGAGCAGTACTTC
TRBD2 NA TRBJ2-7 TRBV19 CASSMWTSATYEQYF TGTGCCAGTAGTATGTGGACTAGCGCTACCTACGAGCAGTACTTC
NA NA TRBJ2-7 TRBV30 CAWSKKQLYEQYF TGTGCCTGGTCTAAAAAACAGTTATACGAGCAGTACTTC
TRBD2 NA TRBJ2-3 TRBV27 CASSLLPAGGRNTQYF TGTGCCAGCAGTTTATTGCCAGCGGGAGGGAGAAATACACAGTATTTT
TRBD2 NA TRBJ2-2 TRBV5-1 CASSRLAGGAGELFF TGCGCCAGCAGCAGACTAGCGGGAGGAGCCGGGGAGCTGTTTTTT
TRBD2 NA TRBJ2-1 TRBV7-3 CASSRHELAVGYNEQFF TGTGCCAGCAGCAGACACGAACTAGCGGTAGGATACAATGAGCAGTTCTTC
NA NA TRBJ2-7 TRBV7-2 CASSLARRYEQYF TGTGCCAGCAGCTTAGCGCGGAGATACGAGCAGTACTTC
NA NA TRBJ2-1 TRBV6-5 CASSYSRDNEQFF TGTGCCAGCAGTTACTCTAGAGACAATGAGCAGTTCTTC